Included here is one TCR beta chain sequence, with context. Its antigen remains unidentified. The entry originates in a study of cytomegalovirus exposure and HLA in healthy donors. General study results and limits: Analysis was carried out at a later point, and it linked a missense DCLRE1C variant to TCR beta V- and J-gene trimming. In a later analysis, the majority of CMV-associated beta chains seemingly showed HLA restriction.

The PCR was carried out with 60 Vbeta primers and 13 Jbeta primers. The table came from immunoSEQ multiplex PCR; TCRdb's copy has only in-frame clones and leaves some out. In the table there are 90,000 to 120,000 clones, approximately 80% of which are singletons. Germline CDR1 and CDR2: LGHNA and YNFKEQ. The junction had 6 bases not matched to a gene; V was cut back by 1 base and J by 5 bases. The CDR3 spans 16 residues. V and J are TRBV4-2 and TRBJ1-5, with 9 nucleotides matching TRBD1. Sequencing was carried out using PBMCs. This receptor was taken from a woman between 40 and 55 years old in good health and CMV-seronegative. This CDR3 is CASSQVPGQGDQPQHF. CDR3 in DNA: TGTGCCAGCAGCCAAGTCCCGGGACAGGGAGATCAGCCCCAGCATTTT.